Below, 12 T cell receptor beta chains from the same sample are listed, as sequenced in a study of early T cells in non-severe SARS-CoV-2 infection. One entry per CDR3 protein results from TCRdb running MiXCR on the 5' RACE reads. The repertoire consists of around 70,000 distinct CDR3 sequences, with approximately 10% occurring once and the leading ten covering around 5.8%. The source material was whole blood. These receptors came from an adult who was a healthcare worker with PCR-confirmed SARS-CoV-2 infection or an uninfected control (not recorded which).

This clonotype has ten or more counts. V gene TRBV20-1 combines with J gene TRBJ2-3; no firm D call. The CDR3 is 10 residues long. Per the germline V gene, CDR1 is DFQATT and CDR2 is SNEGSKA (reference sequence). V was clipped by 4 bases and J by 2 bases, with 1 base between them. The CDR3 is CSATTDTQYF. CDR3 DNA: TGCAGTGCTACCACAGATACGCAGTATTTT.

This clonotype was observed at least ten times. The chain couples TRBV7-8 to TRBJ2-7, with TRBD2 matching over 8 bases. The V gene end was trimmed by 5 bases and the J gene end by 4 bases; junction bases not matched to a gene: 4. The CDR3 has 13 amino acids. Germline V lookup: CDR1 SGHVS, CDR2 FQNEAQ. For the CDR3, the DNA is TGTGCCAGCAGCCTACCGGGGGGGTACGAGCAGTACTTC. Protein sequence: CASSLPGGYEQYF. The variable domain in full, completed from reference TRBV7-8 and TRBJ2-7, reads GAGVSQSPRYKVAKRGQDVALRCDPISGHVSLFWYQQALGQGPEFLTYFQNEAQLDKSGLPSDRFFAERPEGSVSTLKIQRTQQEDSAVYLCASSLPGGYEQYFGPGTRLTVT.

V usage is TRBV12-3 or TRBV12-4 and J usage is TRBJ2-1, with TRBD1 matching over 8 bases. V lost 6 bases, J lost 10 bases, and 8 bases stayed unmatched. The CDR3 has 13 amino acids. As DNA, the CDR3 is TGTGCCAGCAGGTCCACAGGGGGAGGAGAGCAGTTCTTC. Translating it yields CASRSTGGGEQFF.

The rearrangement uses TRBV5-5 and TRBJ2-1, with unresolved D. Germline assignment: CDR1 SGHKS and CDR2 YYEKEE (reference sequence). This CDR3 comprises 16 residues. Trimming took off 2 bases at V and 10 bases at J, with 22 bases between the two ends. The CDR3 reads CASSFSFSSPFREQFF. The CDR3, as DNA: TGTGCCAGCAGCTTCTCCTTTTCTTCGCCTTTCCGGGAGCAGTTCTTC. Using reference TRBV5-5 and TRBJ2-1 for the parts outside the CDR3, the full variable domain is DAGVTQSPTHLIKTRGQQVTLRCSPISGHKSVSWYQQVLGQGPQFIFQYYEKEERGRGNFPDRFSARQFPNYSSELNVNALLLGDSALYLCASSFSFSSPFREQFFGPGTRLTVL.

Only a few counts were recorded for this clonotype. The chain carries TRBV29-1 and TRBJ2-3, with D possibly matching TRBD1 (6 bases). The V gene lost 4 bases and the J gene lost 2 bases, with 19 bases spanning the gap. The CDR3 has 16 amino acids. Germline V gene lookup returns CDR1 SQVTM and CDR2 ANQGSEA. Here the CDR3 DNA reads TGCAGCGTTGTGGCTCTCACAGGGTACTACACAGATACGCAGTATTTT. Translated, it gives CSVVALTGYYTDTQYF.

V usage is TRBV18 and J usage is TRBJ2-7; D is perhaps TRBD2 (5 bases). The germline CDR1 and CDR2 sequences are KGHSH and LQKENI. CDR3 length: 15 amino acids. Trimming stripped 2 bases from V and 1 base from J, with 12 bases between. CDR3 residues: CASSPNPDSSYEQYF. For the CDR3, the DNA is TGTGCCAGCTCACCAAACCCGGACTCTTCCTACGAGCAGTACTTC.

This clonotype has only a few counts. The CDR3 region has the DNA TGTGCCAGCAGCCGTTCTGGGGTCTATAATTCACCCCTCCACTTT. Protein: CASSRSGVYNSPLHF. The V call is TRBV7-2, the J call TRBJ1-6; D unclear. The V and J ends lost 5 bases and 3 bases respectively, with 11 bases between them. The CDR3 covers 15 residues. CDR1 SGHTA and CDR2 FQGNSA come from the germline V gene.

The sample holds a few counts of this clonotype. The chain carries TRBV5-6 and TRBJ1-1, with 7 bases that match TRBD1. The J segment lost 4 bases and the V segment lost 6 bases, leaving 9 bases of the junction unmatched. Germline assignment: CDR1 SGHDT and CDR2 YYEEEE. The CDR3 spans 14 residues. As DNA, the CDR3 is TGTGCCAGCATCCCACAGGGGAGCAGCACTGAAGCTTTCTTT. Its protein product is CASIPQGSSTEAFF.

The gene calls are TRBV6-2 or TRBV6-3 and TRBJ2-2; D may be TRBD1 or TRBD2 (5 bases each). V was trimmed by 5 bases and J by 4 bases, leaving 23 bases between them. The CDR3 length is 18 residues. CDR1 and CDR2 from the germline V gene are MNHEY and SVGEGT. The DNA of the CDR3 is TGTGCCAGCAGTCGACGTCGGACGGGGCAGCCGACCACCGGGGAGCTGTTTTTT. Translated: CASSRRRTGQPTTGELFF.

This clonotype was observed many times. The chain couples TRBV7-3 to TRBJ2-6; 7 bases align to TRBD2. Trimming took 5 bases from V and 4 from J; bases not matched to a gene: 11. The CDR3 spans 17 residues. CDR1 is SGHTA, CDR2 FQGTGA, per germline. The CDR3 loop is CASSAARTSAGANVLTF. The CDR3 DNA follows: TGTGCCAGCAGCGCGGCGCGAACTAGCGCCGGGGCCAACGTCCTGACTTTC.

The chain couples TRBV28 to TRBJ2-7, with 8 nucleotides matching TRBD2. CDR3 length: 14 amino acids. V was clipped by 2 bases and J by 5 bases; unmatched bases: 5. Germline CDR1 MDHEN, CDR2 SYDVKM. CDR3 residues: CASSLPGTRNEQYF. The CDR3 coding sequence is TGTGCCAGCAGTTTACCCGGGACTAGGAACGAGCAGTACTTC. Combining the CDR3 with reference TRBV28 and TRBJ2-7 gives the whole variable domain DVKVTQSSRYLVKRTGEKVFLECVQDMDHENMFWYRQDPGLGLRLIYFSYDVKMKEKGDIPEGYSVSREKKERFSLILESASTNQTSMYLCASSLPGTRNEQYFGPGTRLTVT.

This clonotype was detected only a few times. DNA of the CDR3: TGCAGTGCTAGACCGATAGGGGGACAGGGTGTAGCAGATACGCAGTATTTT. Its translation: CSARPIGGQGVADTQYF. This chain joins TRBV20-1 and TRBJ2-3; TRBD1 matches at 9 bases. With V trimmed by 2 bases and J by 4 bases, 13 bases remained unmatched. CDR1 and CDR2 from the germline V gene are DFQATT and SNEGSKA (reference sequence). This CDR3 comprises 17 residues.